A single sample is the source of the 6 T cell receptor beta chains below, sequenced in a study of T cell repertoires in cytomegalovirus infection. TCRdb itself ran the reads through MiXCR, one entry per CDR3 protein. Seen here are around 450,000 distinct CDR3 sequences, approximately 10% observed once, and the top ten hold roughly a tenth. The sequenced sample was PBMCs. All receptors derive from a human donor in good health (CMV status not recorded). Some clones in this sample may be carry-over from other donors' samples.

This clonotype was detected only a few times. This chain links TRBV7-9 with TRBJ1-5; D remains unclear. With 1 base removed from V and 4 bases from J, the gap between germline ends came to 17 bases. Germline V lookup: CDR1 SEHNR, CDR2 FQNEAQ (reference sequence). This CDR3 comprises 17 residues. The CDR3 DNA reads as TGTGCCAGCAGCTTAGAGGGTCGGGGTTGGTGGAATCAGCCCCAGCATTTT. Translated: CASSLEGRGWWNQPQHF. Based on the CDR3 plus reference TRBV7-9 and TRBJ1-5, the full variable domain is DTGVSQNPRHKITKRGQNVTFRCDPISEHNRLYWYRQTLGQGPEFLTYFQNEAQLEKSRLLSDRFSAERPKGSFSTLEIQRTEQGDSAMYLCASSLEGRGWWNQPQHFGDGTRLSIL.

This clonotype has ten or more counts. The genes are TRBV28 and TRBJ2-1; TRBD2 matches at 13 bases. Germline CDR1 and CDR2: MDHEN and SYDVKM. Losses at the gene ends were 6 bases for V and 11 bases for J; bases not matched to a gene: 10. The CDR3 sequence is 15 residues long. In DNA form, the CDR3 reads TGTGCCAGCAGACCACCGGGACTAGCGGGGAATAAGCAGTTCTTC. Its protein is CASRPPGLAGNKQFF.

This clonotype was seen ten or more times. CDR3 amino acids: CASSPAWGDTQYF. Written as DNA, the CDR3 is TGTGCCAGCAGCCCGGCCTGGGGAGATACGCAGTATTTT. V is TRBV7-2 and J is TRBJ2-3; D is unclear. Germline CDR1 is SGHTA and CDR2 is FQGNSA. This CDR3 comprises 13 residues. V lost 5 bases and J 5 bases, leaving 11 bases between the germline ends.

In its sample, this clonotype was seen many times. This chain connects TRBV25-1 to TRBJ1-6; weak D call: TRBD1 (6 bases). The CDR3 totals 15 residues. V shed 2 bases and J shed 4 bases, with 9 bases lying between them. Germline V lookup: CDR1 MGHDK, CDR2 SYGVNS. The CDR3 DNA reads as TGTGCCAGCAGTGAAGGGCAGGGGTATAATTCACCCCTCCACTTT. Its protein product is CASSEGQGYNSPLHF.

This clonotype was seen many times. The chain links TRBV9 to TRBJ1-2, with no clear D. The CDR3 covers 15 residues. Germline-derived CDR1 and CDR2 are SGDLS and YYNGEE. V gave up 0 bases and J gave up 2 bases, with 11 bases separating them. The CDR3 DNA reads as TGTGCCAGCAGCGTAGCTGCCGGCTCCAACTATGGCTACACCTTC. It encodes CASSVAAGSNYGYTF. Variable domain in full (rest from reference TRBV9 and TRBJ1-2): DSGVTQTPKHLITATGQRVTLRCSPRSGDLSVYWYQQSLDQGLQFLIQYYNGEERAKGNILERFSAQQFPDLHSELNLSSLELGDSALYFCASSVAAGSNYGYTFGSGTRLTVV.

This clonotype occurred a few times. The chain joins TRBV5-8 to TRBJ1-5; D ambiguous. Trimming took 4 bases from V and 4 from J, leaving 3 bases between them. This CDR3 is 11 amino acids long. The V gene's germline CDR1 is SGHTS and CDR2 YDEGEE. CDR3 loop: CASSPNQPQHF. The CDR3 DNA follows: TGTGCCAGCAGCCCTAATCAGCCCCAGCATTTT.